One and the same sample provided the 7 T cell receptor beta chains below, sequenced in a study of T cells in women clearing cervical HPV infection. Some clones are missing from TCRdb's copy, which holds only in-frame ones; the method was immunoSEQ multiplex PCR. This sample's table reports some 32,000 clones. Sequenced: blood buffy coat. The receptors come from a woman between 18 and 69 years old with a cervical HPV16 infection that either progressed to CIN3+ or cleared (not recorded which).

As concerns this clone: The CDR3 end is not reached by the read, which stops 3 residues before it; the germline J gene fills it in. The chain combines TRBV20-1 with TRBJ1-4; 8 bases map to TRBD1. Germline CDR1 and CDR2: DFQATT and SNEGSKA (reference sequence). The CDR3 extends over 15 amino acids. Trimming cost V 2 bases and J 8 bases; bases outside gene matches: 10. The sequenced part of the CDR3 DNA is TGCAGTGCTAGAATCCAGACAGGGGAGGGAGAAAAA. Translating it yields CSARIQTGEGEK. The complete CDR3 reads CSARIQTGEGEKLFF.

As for this clone: The sequence runs out 3 residues before the end of the CDR3; the remainder is reconstructed from the germline J gene. The chain is built from TRBV7-2 and TRBJ2-4; TRBD2 agrees at 7 bases. This CDR3 contains 13 residues. Germline V CDR1 and CDR2: SGHTA, FQGNSA. The CDR3 bases that were read are TGTGCCAGCAGCTTAGGTCGGGGGGAGACT. It codes for CASSLGRGET. The whole CDR3 reads CASSLGRGETQYF.

Worth noting for this clone: With the read ending 3 residues before the CDR3 end, the germline J gene is used to fill in that end. This chain connects TRBV29-1 to TRBJ1-4, with a possible D match to TRBD1 (5 bases). The CDR3 is made up of 14 amino acids. Trimming cost V 0 bases and J 8 bases, with 13 bases left between them. Germline V gene data show CDR1 as SQVTM and CDR2 as ANQGSEA. CDR3 region: CSVEDPWEGEKLFF. CDR3 bases read: TGCAGCGTTGAAGATCCTTGGGAGGGGGAAAAA.

About this clone: With the read ending 3 residues before the CDR3 end, the germline J gene is used to fill in that end. This chain links TRBV20-1 with TRBJ2-3; D remains unclear. This CDR3 is built from 15 residues. V was shortened by 1 base and J by 2 bases, with 13 bases between the two germline ends. From germline, CDR1 is DFQATT and CDR2 SNEGSKA (reference sequence). The CDR3 DNA, read in part, is TGCAGTGCTAGAGTATTGCTAGAGATCACAGATACG. Translating it yields CSARVLLEITDT. The complete CDR3 sequence is CSARVLLEITDTQYF.

Comments on this clone: The read ends 3 residues before the CDR3 terminus; that terminus is restored from the germline J gene. The chain joins TRBV11-2 to TRBJ2-7, with 13 bases matching TRBD2. V lost 3 bases and J lost 6; bases outside the gene matches: 2. This CDR3 comprises 14 residues. The V gene's germline CDR1 is SGHAT and CDR2 FQNNGV. The part of the CDR3 DNA that was read is TGTGCCAGCAGCTTCACTAGCGGGGGGGCCGAG. It translates to CASSFTSGGAE. The whole CDR3 sequence reads CASSFTSGGAEQYF.

On this clone: The sequence runs out 3 residues before the end of the CDR3; the remainder is reconstructed from the germline J gene. The genes are TRBV5-1 and TRBJ2-3; 8 bases agree with TRBD2. The ends lost 0 bases at V and 4 bases at J; junction bases unmatched: 7. This CDR3 spans 16 amino acids. Germline CDR1 SGHRS, CDR2 YFSETQ. The CDR3: CASSLVGGRSADTQYF. CDR3 DNA (partial): TGCGCCAGCAGCTTGGTGGGCGGGAGGTCCGCAGATACG.

Here the CDR3 reads CASRQGNYGQYF. The CDR3 bases that were read are TGTGCCAGTAGACAGGGCAACTATGGT. J is TRBJ2-4 and V is TRBV19, with D possibly being TRBD1 (6 bases). The read ends 3 residues early relative to the CDR3; the germline J gene fills the gap. The germline V gene has CDR1 LNHDA and CDR2 SQIVND (reference sequence). This CDR3 has 12 residues.